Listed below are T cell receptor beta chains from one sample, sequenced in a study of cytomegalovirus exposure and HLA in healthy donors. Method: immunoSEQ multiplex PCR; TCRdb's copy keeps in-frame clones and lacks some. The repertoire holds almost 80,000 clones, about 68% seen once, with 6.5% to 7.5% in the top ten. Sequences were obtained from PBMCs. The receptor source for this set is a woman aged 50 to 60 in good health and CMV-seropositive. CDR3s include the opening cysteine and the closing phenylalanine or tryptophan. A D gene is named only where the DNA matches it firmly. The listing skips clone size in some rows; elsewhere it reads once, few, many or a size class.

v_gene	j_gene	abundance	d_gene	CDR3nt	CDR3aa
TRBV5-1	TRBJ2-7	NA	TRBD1	TGCGCCAGCGGTCCGGGACAGGAAACCTACGAGCAGTACTTC	CASGPGQETYEQYF
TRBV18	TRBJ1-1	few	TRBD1	TGTGCCAGCTCGGCGATACCGGGACAGGGCACTGAAGCTTTCTTT	CASSAIPGQGTEAFF
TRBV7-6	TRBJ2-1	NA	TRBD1	TGTGCCAGCAGCTTAGTCCTTGACAGGGTAAATGAGCAGTTCTTC	CASSLVLDRVNEQFF
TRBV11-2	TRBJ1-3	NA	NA	TGTGCCAGCAGACTCCTTCGGGGGATCTCTGGAAACACCATATATTTT	CASRLLRGISGNTIYF
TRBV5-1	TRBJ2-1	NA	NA	TGCGCCAGCAGCGCTTACGGACTGAGCTTCCACAATGAGCAGTTCTTC	CASSAYGLSFHNEQFF
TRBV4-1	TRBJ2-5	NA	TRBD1	TGCGCCAGCAGCCCGACAGGGGAGACCCAGTACTTC	CASSPTGETQYF
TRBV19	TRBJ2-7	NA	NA	TGTGCCAGTAGTATCGCCAGGGAGGTAGCCGAGCAGTACTTC	CASSIAREVAEQYF
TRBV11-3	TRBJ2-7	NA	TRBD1	TGTGCCAGCAGCCTAACTTCAGGGGGGCAGTACTTC	CASSLTSGGQYF
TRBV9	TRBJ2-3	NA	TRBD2	TGTGCCAGCAGCGGGGGGACTAGCGGGGGCCGGGATACGCAGTATTTT	CASSGGTSGGRDTQYF
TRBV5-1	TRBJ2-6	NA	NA	TGCGCCAGCAGCCTGGACAACTCTGGGGCCAACGTCCTGACTTTC	CASSLDNSGANVLTF
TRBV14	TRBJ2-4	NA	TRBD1	TGTGCCAGCAGCCACGGGACAGGGACAGCCAAAAACATTCAGTACTTC	CASSHGTGTAKNIQYF
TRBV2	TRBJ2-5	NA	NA	TGTGCCAGCAGTGACAGGGCCCAAGAGACCCAGTACTTC	CASSDRAQETQYF
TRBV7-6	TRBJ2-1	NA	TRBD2	TGTGCCAGCAGCCTAGAGCCGGGGACTAGCGAGAGGAGCTCCTACAATGAGCAGTTCTTC	CASSLEPGTSERSSYNEQFF
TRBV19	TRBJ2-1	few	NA	TGTGCCAGTAGTCCGCGTCACGGGTACAATGAGCAGTTCTTC	CASSPRHGYNEQFF
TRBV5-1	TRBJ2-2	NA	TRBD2	TGCGCCAGCAGCTTGGCCACGGGGGGGCCCGGGGAGCTGTTTTTT	CASSLATGGPGELFF
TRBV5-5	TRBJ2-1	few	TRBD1	TGTGCCAGCAGCTTGTCCGGGACAGGGCATGAGCAGTTCTTC	CASSLSGTGHEQFF
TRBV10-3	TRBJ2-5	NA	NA	TGTGCCATCAGTGAGGGTTACCTCCGGGAGCAGTACTTC	CAISEGYLREQYF
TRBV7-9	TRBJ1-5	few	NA	TGTGCCAGCAGCCCCCAGGGAGGGAGCAATCAGCCCCAGCATTTT	CASSPQGGSNQPQHF
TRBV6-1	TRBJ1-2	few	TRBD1	TGTGCCACCGAGGGGGGGACAGGGCGATATGGCTACACCTTC	CATEGGTGRYGYTF
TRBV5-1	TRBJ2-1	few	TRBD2	TGCGCCAGCAGCGCCGCGGGGGGGGCTATGTCCTACAATGAGCAGTTCTTC	CASSAAGGAMSYNEQFF
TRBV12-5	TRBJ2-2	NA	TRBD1	TGTGCTAGTGGTTCGACAGGGGTGTACACCGGGGAGCTGTTTTTT	CASGSTGVYTGELFF
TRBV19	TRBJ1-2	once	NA	TGTGCCAGTAGTTCTAATTATGGCTACACCTTC	CASSSNYGYTF